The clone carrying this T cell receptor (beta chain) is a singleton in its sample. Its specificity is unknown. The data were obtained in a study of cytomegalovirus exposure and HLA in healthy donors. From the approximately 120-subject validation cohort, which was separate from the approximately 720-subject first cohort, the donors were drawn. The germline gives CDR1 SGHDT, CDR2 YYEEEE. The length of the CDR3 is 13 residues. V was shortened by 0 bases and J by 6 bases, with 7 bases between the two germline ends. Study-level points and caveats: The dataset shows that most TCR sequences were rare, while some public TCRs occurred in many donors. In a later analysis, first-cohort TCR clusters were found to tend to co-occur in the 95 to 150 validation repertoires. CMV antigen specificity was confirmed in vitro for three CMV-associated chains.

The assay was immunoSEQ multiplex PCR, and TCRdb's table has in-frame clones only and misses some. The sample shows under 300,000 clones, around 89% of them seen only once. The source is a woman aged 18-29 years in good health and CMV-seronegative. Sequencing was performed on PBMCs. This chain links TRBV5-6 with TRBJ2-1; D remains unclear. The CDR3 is CASSLDSGNEQFF. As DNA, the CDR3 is TGTGCCAGCAGCTTGGATAGTGGCAATGAGCAGTTCTTC.